Reported below is one T cell receptor (beta chain). Trimming cost V 4 bases and J 4 bases; bases outside gene matches: 8. The CDR3 totals 16 residues. Germline CDR1 and CDR2: MNHEY and SVGAGI. This specimen comes from a study of blood T cell repertoires in COVID-19. TCRdb keeps only in-frame clones here, not all; method: immunoSEQ multiplex PCR. The sample contains about 140,000 clones, roughly 85% of which appear only once. The V call is TRBV6-5, the J call TRBJ1-4; 8 bases align to TRBD1. This clonotype originated in a man in his forties or fifties with acute or convalescent COVID-19. What was sequenced was peripheral blood. Here the CDR3 DNA reads TGTGCCAGCAGTTTAGATGGACAGGGATTTAATGAAAAACTGTTTTTT. Translating gives CASSLDGQGFNEKLFF.